This T cell receptor beta chain derives from a study of monozygotic twins with inflammatory bowel disease. From its re-call of the 5' RACE reads, TCRdb lists each CDR3 protein once, without DNA. This sample's clone table lists around 400,000 distinct CDR3 sequences. Researchers isolated total RNA from whole blood without sorting T cells. Comment on this clonotype: Antigen specificity is unknown.

The CDR3 contains 13 residues. Germline CDR1 is SEHNR and CDR2 is FQNEAQ (reference sequence). Whole-study results and caveats: Repertoire likeness was no different across concordant and discordant twins, perhaps owing to restricted power. Among T cells, the various subtypes were not distinguishable. Clonotypes shared with others were fewer in IBD patients than in healthy twins, especially with disease activity.

The rearrangement joins TRBV7-9 to TRBJ1-2. Sequenced input: blood. The clonotype was recovered from a human donor with ulcerative colitis or Crohn's disease, or a healthy co-twin of an affected twin (not recorded which). This CDR3 reads CASSWEGVGGYTF.